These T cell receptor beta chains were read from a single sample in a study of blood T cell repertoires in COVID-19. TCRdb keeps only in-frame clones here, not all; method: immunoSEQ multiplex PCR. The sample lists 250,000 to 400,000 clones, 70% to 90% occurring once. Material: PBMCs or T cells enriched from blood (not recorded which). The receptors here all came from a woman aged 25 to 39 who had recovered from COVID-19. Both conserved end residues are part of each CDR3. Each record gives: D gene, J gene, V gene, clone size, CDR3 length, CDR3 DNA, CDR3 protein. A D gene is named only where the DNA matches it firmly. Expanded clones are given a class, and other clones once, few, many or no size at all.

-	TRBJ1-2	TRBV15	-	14	TGTGCCACCAGCAGCTGGACACTTAACTATGGCTACACCTTC	CATSSWTLNYGYTF
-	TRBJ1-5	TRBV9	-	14	TGTGCCAGCAGCACCCGGGATAACAATCAGCCCCAGCATTTT	CASSTRDNNQPQHF
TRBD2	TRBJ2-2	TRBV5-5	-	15	TGTGCCAGCAGCTTAAGCGGGGCCCTGACCGGGGAGCTGTTTTTT	CASSLSGALTGELFF
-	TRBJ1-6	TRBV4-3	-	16	TGCGCCAGCAGCCAGACTTCGGGGGGGGGCAGTTCACCCCTCCACTTT	CASSQTSGGGSSPLHF
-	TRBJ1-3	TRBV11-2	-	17	TGTGCCAGCAGCTCCTACCTCCAAGGGGGTACTGGAAACACCATATATTTT	CASSSYLQGGTGNTIYF
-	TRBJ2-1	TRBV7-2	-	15	TGTGCCAGCAGCCAATCCGGGGTAAGGTTCAATGAGCAGTTCTTC	CASSQSGVRFNEQFF
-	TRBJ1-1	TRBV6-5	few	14	TGTGCCACTGTATTAGACTTCGGGGGCACTGAAGCTTTCTTT	CATVLDFGGTEAFF
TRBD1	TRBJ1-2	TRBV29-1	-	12	TGCAGCGTGGAAGACAGGGCGGATGGCTACACCTTC	CSVEDRADGYTF
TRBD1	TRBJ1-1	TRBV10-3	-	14	TGTGCCATCAGGGGTAGGACAGGGAACACTGAAGCTTTCTTT	CAIRGRTGNTEAFF
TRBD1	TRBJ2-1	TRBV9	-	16	TGTGCCAGCAGCGTAGGTGGGGACAGGATTTACAATGAGCAGTTCTTC	CASSVGGDRIYNEQFF
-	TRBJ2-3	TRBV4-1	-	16	TGCGCCAGCAGCCCACTAGATTCAGGGGCTTCAGATACGCAGTATTTT	CASSPLDSGASDTQYF
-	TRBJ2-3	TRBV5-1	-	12	TGCGCCAGCAGCCTGCAGACAGATACGCAGTATTTT	CASSLQTDTQYF
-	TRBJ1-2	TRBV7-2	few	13	TGTGCCAGCAGCTTCGGGGGGAACTATGGCTACACCTTC	CASSFGGNYGYTF
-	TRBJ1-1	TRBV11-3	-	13	TGTGCCAGCAGCTTAGGTGGGGGGGAGGAAGCTTTCTTT	CASSLGGGEEAFF
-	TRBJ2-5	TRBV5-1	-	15	TGCGCCAGCAGCTTGCGGTTGGGGGCGCAAGAGACCCAGTACTTC	CASSLRLGAQETQYF
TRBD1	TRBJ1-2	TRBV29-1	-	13	TGCAGCGCGGAGATCGGACAGGACTATGGCTACACCTTC	CSAEIGQDYGYTF
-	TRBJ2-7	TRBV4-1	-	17	TGCGCCAGCAGCCAAGCCCCTTCTCAGGAATGGGCCTACGAGCAGTACTTC	CASSQAPSQEWAYEQYF
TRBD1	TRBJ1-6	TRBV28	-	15	TGTGCCAGCAGTTCCCCACAGGGGAATAATTCACCCCTCCACTTT	CASSSPQGNNSPLHF
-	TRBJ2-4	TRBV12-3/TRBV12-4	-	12	TGTGCCAGCAGTTTAGTCCGGAACATTCAGTACTTC	CASSLVRNIQYF
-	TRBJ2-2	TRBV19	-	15	TGTGCCAGTAGACTCGGGGGGCCCAACACCGGGGAGCTGTTTTTT	CASRLGGPNTGELFF
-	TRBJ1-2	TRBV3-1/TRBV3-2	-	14	TGTGCCAGCAGGATGCCAGGTTTGGTGGGTGGCTACACCTTC	CASRMPGLVGGYTF
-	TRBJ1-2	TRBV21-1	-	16	TGTGCCAGCAGCAAAGAGGACGGGAGGACAGGGGATGGCTACACCTTC	CASSKEDGRTGDGYTF
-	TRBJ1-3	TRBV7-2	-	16	TGTGCCAGCAGCTTATGGTCGGGGAGAACTGGAAACACCATATATTTT	CASSLWSGRTGNTIYF
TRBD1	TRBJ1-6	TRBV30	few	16	TGTGCCTGGAGGGCGATTGGGGACAGGGCTAATTCACCCCTCCACTTT	CAWRAIGDRANSPLHF
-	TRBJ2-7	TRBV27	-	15	TGTGCCAGCAGTTTAGGCTCGGGACAAGCCTACGAGCAGTACTTC	CASSLGSGQAYEQYF
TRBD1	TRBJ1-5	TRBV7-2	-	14	TGTGCCAGCAGTTTAACAGGGGGCGATCAGCCCCAGCATTTT	CASSLTGGDQPQHF